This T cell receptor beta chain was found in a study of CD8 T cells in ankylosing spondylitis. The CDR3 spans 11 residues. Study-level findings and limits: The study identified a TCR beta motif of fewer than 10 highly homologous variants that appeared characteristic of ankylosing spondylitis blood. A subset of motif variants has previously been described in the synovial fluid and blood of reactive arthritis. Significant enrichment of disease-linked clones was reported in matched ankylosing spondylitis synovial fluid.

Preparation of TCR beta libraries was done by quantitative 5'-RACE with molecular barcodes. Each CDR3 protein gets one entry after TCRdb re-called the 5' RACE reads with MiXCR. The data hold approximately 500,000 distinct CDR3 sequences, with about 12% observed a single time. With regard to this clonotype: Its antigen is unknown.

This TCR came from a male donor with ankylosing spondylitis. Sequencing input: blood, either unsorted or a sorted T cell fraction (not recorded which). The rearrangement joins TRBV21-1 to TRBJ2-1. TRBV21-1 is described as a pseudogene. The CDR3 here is CASSKRNEQFF. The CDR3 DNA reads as TGTGCCAGCAGCAAGAGAAATGAGCAGTTCTTC.